A single T cell receptor (beta chain) is shown here with its context. What it binds is unknown. This sample stems from a study of vaccination and CD4 T cells after COVID-19. Study-level background: The stimulating agents, overlapping spike peptides, came from SARS-CoV-2, HCoV-NL63, HCoV-OC43 and HCoV-229E.

The sample's treatment: roughly 10-day PBMC culture with coronavirus spike peptide pools or control peptides (ViraFEST assay). Samples of CD4+ T cells were obtained from the unexposed donor before the COVID-19 pandemic (2011-2018). For ViraFEST, peptide pools expanded antigen-specific T cells, after which the TCRs were sequenced. With the Oncomine TCR Beta short-read assay, DNA from cultured CD4+ T cells was sequenced. TCRdb redid the calling of the PCR reads with MiXCR, one entry per CDR3 protein. The sample includes roughly 9,800 distinct CDR3 sequences, over 30% seen only once; the top ten take around 12%. The source is a human donor in good health. The sample comprised CD4+ T cells from blood, cultured in vitro.

The chain's CDR3 is CASSLGTSTSTDTQYF. The CDR3 DNA is TGCGCCAGCAGCTTGGGGACTAGCACTAGCACAGATACGCAGTATTTT. The chain employs TRBV5-1 and TRBJ2-3, with 8 bases identical to TRBD2. Germline lookup yields CDR1 SGHRS and CDR2 YFSETQ. Unmatched junction bases numbered 3, after V lost 0 bases and J lost 0 bases. The CDR3 runs 16 residues.